Each of the 26 T cell receptor beta chains below was sequenced from the same sample in a study of technical replicates of blood from a few donors. Assay used: immunoSEQ multiplex PCR; TCRdb lists only in-frame clones, some missing. The profile covers about 88,000 clones, with about nine tenths appearing a single time and approximately 0.3% taken by the ten largest. The sequenced sample consisted of T cells isolated from PBMCs. All receptors come from a human donor in good health.

The chain joins TRBV14 to TRBJ1-2, with a tentative D call TRBD1 (5 bases). CDR3 length equals 15 residues. Germline loops: CDR1 SGHDN, CDR2 FVKESK. V lost 4 bases to trimming and J lost 4 bases, with 16 bases between them. CDR3 sequence reads: CASSPGPRLAYGYTF. In nucleotides, the CDR3 is TGTGCCAGCAGCCCAGGGCCCCGTCTGGCCTATGGCTACACCTTC.

J is TRBJ2-1 and V is TRBV29-1; 12 bases are a match to TRBD2. V lost 6 bases, J lost 6 bases, and 15 bases stayed unmatched. This CDR3 comprises 17 residues. Germline V gene lookup returns CDR1 SQVTM and CDR2 ANQGSEA. This CDR3 is CSVTSLGLAGKVNEQFF. As DNA, the CDR3 is TGCAGCGTAACTAGCCTCGGACTAGCGGGAAAGGTCAATGAGCAGTTCTTC.

The chain has TRBV9 and TRBJ2-2, with TRBD2 as a possible D gene (6 bases). Per the germline V gene, CDR1 is SGDLS and CDR2 is YYNGEE. The CDR3 runs to 15 residues. V lost 4 bases to trimming and J lost 6 bases, with 16 bases between them. This CDR3 reads CASSSPAGGSGELFF. CDR3 in DNA: TGTGCCAGCAGCTCCCCGGCCGGGGGATCCGGGGAGCTGTTTTTT.

This clone has only one observation. V and J are TRBV4-1 and TRBJ1-6; 9 bases fit TRBD1. Germline V gene sequence: CDR1 MGHRA, CDR2 YSYEKL. The CDR3 contains 16 residues. V trimming: 6 bases; J trimming: 7 bases; junction bases outside the gene matches: 10. In DNA form, the CDR3 reads TGCGCCAGCAGTCTAACCGGGACAGGGCAAAATTCACCCCTCCACTTT. Amino acid sequence: CASSLTGTGQNSPLHF.

The chain is built from TRBV2 and TRBJ2-1; 11 bases agree with TRBD2. The CDR3 is made up of 16 amino acids. Losses at the gene ends were 5 bases for V and 5 bases for J; bases not matched to a gene: 8. Germline CDR1 and CDR2: SNHLY and FYNNEI. The CDR3 here is CASSRIAGGPNNEQFF. CDR3 nucleotide sequence: TGTGCCAGCAGTCGGATAGCGGGAGGGCCTAACAATGAGCAGTTCTTC.

This clone appeared a single time. The genes are TRBV10-2 and TRBJ2-1, with D possibly matching TRBD2 (6 bases). This CDR3 spans 15 amino acids. Germline CDR1 reads WSHSY; CDR2 reads SAAADI. V gave up 4 bases and J gave up 6 bases, with 16 bases separating them. DNA for the CDR3: TGCGCCAGCAGTGGCCGGGACTCCGGAAGCAATGAGCAGTTCTTC. Its translation: CASSGRDSGSNEQFF.

The chain links TRBV6-5 to TRBJ1-2, with 7 bases fitting TRBD1. The ends lost 5 bases at V and 5 bases at J; junction bases unmatched: 8. This CDR3 has 14 residues. Germline CDR1 is MNHEY and CDR2 is SVGAGI. The CDR3 nucleotides read TGTGCCAGCAGTCGGACAGGTGCCCTATATGGCTACACCTTC. Translated, it gives CASSRTGALYGYTF.

The chain uses TRBV27 and TRBJ2-7; a weak D match, TRBD1 (5 bases). Germline loops: CDR1 MNHEY, CDR2 SMNVEV (reference sequence). V lost 4 bases, J lost 2 bases, and 12 bases lay in between. The CDR3 totals 14 residues. The DNA of the CDR3 is TGTGCCAGCAGTTCCTCTACAGGTACCTACGAGCAGTACTTC. This gives the protein CASSSSTGTYEQYF.

This rearrangement joins TRBV29-1 to TRBJ1-1; 8 nucleotides match TRBD1. With V trimmed by 1 base and J by 4 bases, 5 bases remained unmatched. Per germline, CDR1 SQVTM and CDR2 ANQGSEA. The CDR3 spans 14 residues. CDR3 DNA sequence: TGCAGCGTTGAAGGAGGACAGGGACCCACTGAAGCTTTCTTT. Its protein is CSVEGGQGPTEAFF.

V is TRBV27 and J is TRBJ2-5, with 7 bases lining up with TRBD2. Germline V gene lookup returns CDR1 MNHEY and CDR2 SMNVEV (reference sequence). The CDR3 has 16 amino acids. Germline trimming cut 4 bases from V and 5 bases from J; bases unmatched to any gene: 13. Written as DNA, the CDR3 is TGTGCCAGCAGTTCCGGGGTGGCGGGGGTCCAGGAGACCCAGTACTTC. Translating gives CASSSGVAGVQETQYF.

This chain links TRBV6-6 with TRBJ1-4; tentative D call: TRBD1 (6 bases). Trimming cost V 0 bases and J 5 bases, with 13 bases left between them. From germline, CDR1 is MNHNY and CDR2 SVGAGI (reference sequence). The CDR3 length is 16 residues. CDR3 region: CASSYSIAQGNEKLFF. In nucleotides, the CDR3 is TGTGCCAGCAGTTACTCGATAGCCCAGGGGAATGAAAAACTGTTTTTT.

J is TRBJ2-4 and V is TRBV29-1; perhaps TRBD2 as D (6 bases). V lost 3 bases and J lost 4, with 16 bases in between. CDR3 length equals 15 residues. Germline CDR1 and CDR2: SQVTM and ANQGSEA. CDR3 bases: TGCAGCGTTGATAGGGTGACTAGATTTAAAAACATTCAGTACTTC. Translation: CSVDRVTRFKNIQYF.

The chain uses TRBV11-3 and TRBJ2-3; the D gene is possibly TRBD1 (6 bases). The ends were cut back, 5 bases at V and 0 bases at J, with 15 bases in the middle. Germline lookup yields CDR1 SGHNT and CDR2 YENEEA. This CDR3 region has 16 residues. The CDR3 spells CASSPGQTPSTDTQYF. The CDR3 DNA follows: TGTGCCAGCAGCCCCGGACAGACCCCAAGCACAGATACGCAGTATTTT.

CDR3 coding DNA: TGCGCCAGCAGCCAACAGGGGACGAGAAGCACTGAAGCTTTCTTT. Translation: CASSQQGTRSTEAFF. V and J are TRBV4-1 and TRBJ1-1; D might be TRBD1 (6 bases). This CDR3 is built from 15 residues. CDR1 and CDR2 (germline): MGHRA, YSYEKL. Trimming stripped 2 bases from V and 4 bases from J, with 14 bases between.

The chain joins TRBV19 to TRBJ1-3, with unresolved D. Germline V gene data show CDR1 as LNHDA and CDR2 as SQIVND (reference sequence). The CDR3 is 13 amino acids. V lost 2 bases and J 11 bases, leaving 13 bases between the germline ends. CDR3 residues: CASSINFDNPIYF. The CDR3 DNA sequence: TGTGCCAGTAGTATAAATTTTGACAACCCCATATATTTT.

V gene TRBV7-2 combines with J gene TRBJ2-3; 12 nucleotides agree with TRBD2. This CDR3 is 15 amino acids long. The germline V gene encodes CDR1 SGHTA and CDR2 FQGNSA. With 2 bases clipped from V and 4 bases from J, the junction kept 1 base outside the gene matches. The CDR3 reads CASSLLAGGPDTQYF. In DNA, the CDR3 is TGTGCCAGCAGCTTACTAGCGGGGGGGCCAGATACGCAGTATTTT.

This clone has only one observation. This rearrangement joins TRBV27 to TRBJ2-1; 7 nucleotides agree with TRBD2. CDR1 MNHEY and CDR2 SMNVEV come from the germline V gene (reference sequence). CDR3 length equals 16 residues. V was pared by 5 bases and J by 1 base, with 8 bases of the junction left unmatched. CDR3 loop: CASSRSGGSSYNEQFF. The CDR3 nucleotides are TGTGCCAGCAGTCGATCGGGCGGGAGTTCCTACAATGAGCAGTTCTTC.

The V call is TRBV30, the J call TRBJ2-1, with TRBD2 matching 8 bases. V dropped 2 bases and J dropped 15; count of bases not matched to a gene: 9. Germline lookup yields CDR1 GTSNPN and CDR2 SVGIG (reference sequence). CDR3 length equals 12 residues. The CDR3 is CAWSPGGGRAFF. As DNA, the CDR3 is TGTGCCTGGAGTCCGGGGGGGGGCCGCGCGTTCTTC. Filled out from reference TRBV30 and TRBJ2-1, the complete variable domain reads SQTIHQWPATLVQPVGSPLSLECTVEGTSNPNLYWYRQAAGRGLQLLFYSVGIGQISSEVPQNLSASRPQDRQFILSSKKLLLSDSGFYLCAWSPGGGRAFFGPGTRLTVL.

This clone was seen once. The CDR3 is CASSQEETQYF. CDR3 coding DNA: TGTGCCAGCAGCCAGGAAGAGACCCAGTACTTC. This sequence joins TRBV7-9 and TRBJ2-5; D remains unclear. This CDR3 comprises 11 residues. The germline CDR1 and CDR2 sequences are SEHNR and FQNEAQ (reference sequence). The germline V and J ends were trimmed by 5 bases and 3 bases, with 4 bases remaining between them.

The chain couples TRBV15 to TRBJ2-1, with no clear D. The CDR3 sequence is 12 residues long. Trimming shortened V by 1 base and J by 7 bases, and 5 bases separated the two germline ends. Germline values: CDR1 LNHNV, CDR2 YYDKDF (reference sequence). The CDR3 sequence is CATSRGQNEQFF. CDR3 nucleotide sequence: TGTGCCACCAGCAGAGGGCAAAATGAGCAGTTCTTC.

The chain carries TRBV30 and TRBJ2-5; D is unclear. V dropped 0 bases and J dropped 2 bases, with 7 bases sitting between them. CDR1 GTSNPN and CDR2 SVGIG come from the germline V gene (reference sequence). This CDR3 spans 13 amino acids. The CDR3 region has the DNA TGTGCCTGGAGTGTAAGCGCTCAAGAGACCCAGTACTTC. Protein product: CAWSVSAQETQYF.

CDR3 region: CASSLGQTGANVLTF. The CDR3 DNA is TGTGCCAGCAGTTTGGGCCAAACCGGGGCCAACGTCCTGACTTTC. The chain has TRBV28 and TRBJ2-6; D uncertain. The CDR3 is 15 amino acids. Looked up from germline, CDR1 is MDHEN and CDR2 is SYDVKM. Deletions cut 3 bases from V and 4 bases from J, with 10 bases between.

The genes are TRBV14 and TRBJ2-7; 10 bases agree with TRBD1. This CDR3 has 13 residues. Germline assignment: CDR1 SGHDN and CDR2 FVKESK. Losses at the gene ends were 5 bases for V and 6 bases for J; bases not matched to a gene: 4. The CDR3 loop reads CASSRDRGAEQYF. The CDR3 coding sequence is TGTGCCAGCAGCAGGGACAGGGGAGCCGAGCAGTACTTC.

This chain joins TRBV29-1 and TRBJ1-2; D not resolved. Trimming took 3 bases from V and 4 from J, leaving 18 bases between them. The CDR3 runs 15 residues. CDR1 and CDR2 from the germline V gene are SQVTM and ANQGSEA. The CDR3 DNA sequence: TGCAGCGTTGATCTCCCCCTAGGAGGGCCCTATGGCTACACCTTC. Translated: CSVDLPLGGPYGYTF.

The chain joins TRBV7-9 to TRBJ2-1, with TRBD1 matching over 7 bases. This CDR3 is built from 13 residues. Unmatched junction bases numbered 5, after V lost 6 bases and J lost 6 bases. Germline V gene sequence: CDR1 SEHNR, CDR2 FQNEAQ (reference sequence). CDR3 DNA: TGTGCCAGCAGTTTTAGGGACAGCAATGAGCAGTTCTTC. Translation: CASSFRDSNEQFF.

The V call is TRBV5-1, the J call TRBJ1-6; a weak D match, TRBD1 (6 bases). V lost 1 base to trimming and J lost 4 bases, with 15 bases between them. This CDR3 has 17 amino acids. The germline CDR1 and CDR2 sequences are SGHRS and YFSETQ. The CDR3 nucleotides read TGCGCCAGCAGCTTGAACCCTTCAGGGGTATATAATTCACCCCTCCACTTT. Translated, it gives CASSLNPSGVYNSPLHF.